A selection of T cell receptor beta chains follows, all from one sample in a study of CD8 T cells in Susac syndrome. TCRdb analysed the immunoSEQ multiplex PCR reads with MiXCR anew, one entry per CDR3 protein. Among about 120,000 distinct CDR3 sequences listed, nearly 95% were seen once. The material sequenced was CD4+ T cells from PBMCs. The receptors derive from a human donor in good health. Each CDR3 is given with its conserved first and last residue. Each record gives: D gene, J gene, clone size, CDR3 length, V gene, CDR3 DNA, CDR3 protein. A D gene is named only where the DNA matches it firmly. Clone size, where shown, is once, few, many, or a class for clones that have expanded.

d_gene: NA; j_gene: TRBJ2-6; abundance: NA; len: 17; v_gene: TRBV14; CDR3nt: TGTGCCAGCAGCCAACGGGACACCTACTCTGGGGCCAACGTCCTGACTTTC; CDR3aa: CASSQRDTYSGANVLTF
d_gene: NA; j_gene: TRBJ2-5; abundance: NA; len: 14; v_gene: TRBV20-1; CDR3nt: TGCAGTGCTAGAGGGGGGGCCAGTATGGAGACCCAGTACTTC; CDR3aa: CSARGGASMETQYF
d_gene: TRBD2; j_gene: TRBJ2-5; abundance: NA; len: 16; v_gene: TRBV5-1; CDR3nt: TGCGCCAGCAGCTGGGGTAGCGGGGGGCAAGTGGAGACCCAGTACTTC; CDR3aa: CASSWGSGGQVETQYF
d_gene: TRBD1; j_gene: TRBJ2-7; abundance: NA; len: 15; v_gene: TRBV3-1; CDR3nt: TGTGCCAGCAGCCCGGGGACAGGGATCAACTACGAGCAGTACTTC; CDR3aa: CASSPGTGINYEQYF
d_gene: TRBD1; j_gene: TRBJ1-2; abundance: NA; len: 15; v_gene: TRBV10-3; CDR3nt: TGTGCCACAAAACCGGGGGGACAGGAGAACTATGGCTACACCTTC; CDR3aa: CATKPGGQENYGYTF
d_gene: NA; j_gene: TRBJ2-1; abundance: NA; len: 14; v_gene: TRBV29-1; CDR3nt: TGCAGCGTTGAGACAGGCAGCTCCTACAATGAGCAGTTCTTC; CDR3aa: CSVETGSSYNEQFF
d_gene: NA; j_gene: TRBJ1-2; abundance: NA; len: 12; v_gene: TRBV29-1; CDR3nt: TGCAGCGTTCGGGCCCCGGGCTATGGCTACACCTTC; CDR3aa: CSVRAPGYGYTF
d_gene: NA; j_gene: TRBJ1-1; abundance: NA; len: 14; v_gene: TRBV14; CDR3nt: TGTGCCAGCAGCCAAGCGTATACGGGGGCTGTCGCTTTCTTT; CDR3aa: CASSQAYTGAVAFF
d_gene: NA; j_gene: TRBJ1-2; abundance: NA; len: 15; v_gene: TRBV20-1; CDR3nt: TGCAGTGCACTCTGGACCGGACTGGGGAAAAATGGCTACACCTTC; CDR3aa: CSALWTGLGKNGYTF
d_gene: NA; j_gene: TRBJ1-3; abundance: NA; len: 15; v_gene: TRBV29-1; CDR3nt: TGCAGCGTTGGACGTGGTTCGGCACCTGGAAACACCATATATTTT; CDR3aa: CSVGRGSAPGNTIYF
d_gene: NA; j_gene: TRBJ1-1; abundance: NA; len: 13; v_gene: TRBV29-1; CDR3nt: TGCAGCGTTGAAGTACAGCCGAACACTGAAGCTTTCTTT; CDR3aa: CSVEVQPNTEAFF
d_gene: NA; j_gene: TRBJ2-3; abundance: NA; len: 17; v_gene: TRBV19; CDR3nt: TGTGCCAGTAGTATACCGAACAGGAGGGGGCCCGGAGATACGCAGTATTTT; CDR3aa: CASSIPNRRGPGDTQYF
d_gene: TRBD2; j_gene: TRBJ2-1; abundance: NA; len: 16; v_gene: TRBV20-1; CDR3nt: TGCAGTGCCAGCACGGGACTAGCGGCCGATTACAATGAGCAGTTCTTC; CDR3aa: CSASTGLAADYNEQFF
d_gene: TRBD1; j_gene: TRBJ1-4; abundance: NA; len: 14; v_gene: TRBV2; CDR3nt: TGTGCCACCCAAAGGGGGCCCCGTAATGAAAAACTGTTTTTT; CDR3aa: CATQRGPRNEKLFF
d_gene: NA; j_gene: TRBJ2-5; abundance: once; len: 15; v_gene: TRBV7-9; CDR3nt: TGTGCCAGCAGCTCGGGGACGAGGGGCAGAGAGACCCAGTACTTC; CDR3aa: CASSSGTRGRETQYF
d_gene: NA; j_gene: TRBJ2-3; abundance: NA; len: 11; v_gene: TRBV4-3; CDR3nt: TGCGCCAGCAGCCATTCGGATACGCAGTATTTT; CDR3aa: CASSHSDTQYF
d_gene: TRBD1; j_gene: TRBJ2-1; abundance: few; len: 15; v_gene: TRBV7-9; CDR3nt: TGTGCCAGCAGCTTCGGGACAGGTATCCGCAATGAGCAGTTCTTC; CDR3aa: CASSFGTGIRNEQFF
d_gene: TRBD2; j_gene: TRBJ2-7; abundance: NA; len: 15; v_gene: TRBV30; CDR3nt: TGTGCCTGGAGTGTAGGACTAGCGGGGGATTACGAGCAGTACTTC; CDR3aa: CAWSVGLAGDYEQYF
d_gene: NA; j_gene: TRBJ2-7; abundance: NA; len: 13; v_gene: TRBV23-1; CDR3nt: TGCGCCACCGAACCTTTGGACGGGTACGAGCAGTACTTC; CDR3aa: CATEPLDGYEQYF
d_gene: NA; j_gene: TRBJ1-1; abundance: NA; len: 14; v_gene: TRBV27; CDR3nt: TGTGCCAGCAGCCAGACGGGTACTTCGACTGAAGCTTTCTTT; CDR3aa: CASSQTGTSTEAFF
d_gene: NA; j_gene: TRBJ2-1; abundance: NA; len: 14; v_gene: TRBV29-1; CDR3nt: TGCAGCGCAGAGGGTGGGGTTGGCTACAATGAGCAGTTCTTC; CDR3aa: CSAEGGVGYNEQFF
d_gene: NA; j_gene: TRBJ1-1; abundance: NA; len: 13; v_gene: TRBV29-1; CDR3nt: TGCAGCGTTGAAGAGCAGGGAGGCGCTGAAGCTTTCTTT; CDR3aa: CSVEEQGGAEAFF
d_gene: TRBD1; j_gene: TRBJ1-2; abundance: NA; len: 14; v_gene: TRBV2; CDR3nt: TGTGCCAGCAGTGATTGGGGACAGCACTATGGCTACACCTTC; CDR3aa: CASSDWGQHYGYTF
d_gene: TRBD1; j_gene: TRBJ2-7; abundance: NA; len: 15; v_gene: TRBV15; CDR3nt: TGTGCCACCAGCCGAACCGGGACAGCCTCCTACGAGCAGTACTTC; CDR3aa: CATSRTGTASYEQYF
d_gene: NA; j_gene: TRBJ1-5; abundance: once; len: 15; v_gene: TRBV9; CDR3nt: TGTGCCAGCAGTGATGGGGACGGAAGCAATCAGCCCCAGCATTTT; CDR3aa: CASSDGDGSNQPQHF
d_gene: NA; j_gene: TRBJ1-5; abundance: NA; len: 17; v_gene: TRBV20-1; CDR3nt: TGCAGTGCTAGAGATAAGGGAGGTTTCGGCAGCAATCAGCCCCAGCATTTT; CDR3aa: CSARDKGGFGSNQPQHF
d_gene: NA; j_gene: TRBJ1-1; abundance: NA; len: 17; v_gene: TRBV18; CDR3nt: TGTGCCAGCTCACCCGAAAAGGTCGGGACTGGGAACACTGAAGCTTTCTTT; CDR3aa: CASSPEKVGTGNTEAFF
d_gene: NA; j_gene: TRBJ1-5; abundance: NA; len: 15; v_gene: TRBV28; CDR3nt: TGTGCCAGCAGGCAAACAGGGATCGTCAATCAGCCCCAGCATTTT; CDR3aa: CASRQTGIVNQPQHF
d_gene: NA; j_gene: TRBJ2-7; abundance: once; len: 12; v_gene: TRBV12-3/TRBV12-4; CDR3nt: TGTGCCAGCAGTTCGAGACTCTACGAGCAGTACTTC; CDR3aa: CASSSRLYEQYF
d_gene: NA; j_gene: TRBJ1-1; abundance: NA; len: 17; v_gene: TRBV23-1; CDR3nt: TGCGCCAGCAGTCAACCTGGGAAGGGCTATAGGTACACTGAAGCTTTCTTT; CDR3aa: CASSQPGKGYRYTEAFF
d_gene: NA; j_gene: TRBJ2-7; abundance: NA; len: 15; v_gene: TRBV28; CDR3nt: TGTGCCAGCAGTCGAGCCGGAGGGGGTTCCACCGAGCAGTACTTC; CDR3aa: CASSRAGGGSTEQYF
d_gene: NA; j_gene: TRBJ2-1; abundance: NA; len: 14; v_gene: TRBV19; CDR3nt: TGTGCCAGTAGTGGGGCTTTTGAGGGCAATGAGCAGTTCTTC; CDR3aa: CASSGAFEGNEQFF
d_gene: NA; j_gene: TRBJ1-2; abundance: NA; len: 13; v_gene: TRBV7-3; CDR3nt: TGTGCCAGCAGGCAGGACAGTTATGAAGGCTACACCTTC; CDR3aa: CASRQDSYEGYTF
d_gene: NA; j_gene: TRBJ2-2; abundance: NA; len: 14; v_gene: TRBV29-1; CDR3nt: TGCAGCGTTGAAGCGCAGGAGTACACCGGGGAGCTGTTTTTT; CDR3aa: CSVEAQEYTGELFF
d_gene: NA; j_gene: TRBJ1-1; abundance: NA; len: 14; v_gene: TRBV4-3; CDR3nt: TGCGCCAGCAGCCAAGGTGGACCGGCCACTGAAGCTTTCTTT; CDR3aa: CASSQGGPATEAFF